This T cell receptor (beta chain) was recorded in a study of chemoradiotherapy in HPV16-positive cancers. As for the study in general: Candidate HPV-specific T-cell clones and common TCR motifs came from functional assays in two HPV16-positive patients.

V was trimmed by 4 bases and J by 4 bases, leaving 17 bases between them. Germline-derived CDR1 and CDR2 are SGHDN and FVKESK. The CDR3 covers 17 residues. Measured with immunoSEQ multiplex PCR; TCRdb has only the in-frame clones, and not every one. The sample lists 8,500 to 9,000 clones; 85% to 90% were seen once. The receptor's source is a human donor with HPV-associated anogenital cancer. The chain uses TRBV14 and TRBJ2-6, with D maybe TRBD2 (7 bases). The input for sequencing was blood, taken from a patient who underwent chemoradiotherapy. CDR3: CASSPWGGATGANVLTF. DNA of the CDR3: TGTGCCAGCAGCCCCTGGGGGGGGGCGACCGGGGCCAACGTCCTGACTTTC.